Each of the 19 T cell receptor beta chains below was sequenced from the same sample in a study of CD8+ T cells in alopecia areata. RNA was extracted and reverse transcribed into cDNA as the sequencing template. Repertoires were generated with immunoSEQ multiplex PCR, while TCRdb's copy carries only in-frame clones and drops some. Counted here are 150,000 or so clones, about 67% occurring once; the ten biggest clones make up roughly an eighth. The sample in question was CD8+ T cells sorted from blood, obtained at week 0. These receptors came from a human donor with alopecia areata.

The rearrangement joins TRBV10-2 to TRBJ2-5; TRBD2 is a possible D gene (5 bases). V was clipped by 8 bases and J by 2 bases, with 15 bases between them. CDR1 and CDR2 from the germline V gene are WSHSY and SAAADI. This CDR3 is built from 14 residues. Here the CDR3 DNA reads TGCGCCAGCTCAAGGCTAGCACCTCAAGAGACCCAGTACTTC. It codes for CASSRLAPQETQYF.

CDR3 coding DNA: TGTGCCAGCAGTGGACCGCTCAGGGGAGTAAGCACAGATACGCAGTATTTT. Protein: CASSGPLRGVSTDTQYF. The chain has TRBV25-1 and TRBJ2-3; D is possibly TRBD1 (6 bases). The CDR3 length is 17 residues. Trimming took 4 bases from V and 0 from J, leaving 17 bases between them. Germline V gives CDR1 MGHDK, CDR2 SYGVNS.

This chain joins TRBV5-6 and TRBJ2-7; 9 bases fit TRBD1. This CDR3 has 15 residues. Germline CDR1 and CDR2: SGHDT and YYEEEE. Trimming took 4 bases from V and 1 from J; bases not matched to a gene: 6. The CDR3 reads CASSGGTGLSYEQYF. The CDR3 DNA reads as TGTGCCAGCAGCGGGGGGACAGGGCTTTCCTACGAGCAGTACTTC.

This clone was seen once. The chain has TRBV7-3 and TRBJ1-2; D gene uncertain. Germline V CDR1 and CDR2: SGHTA, FQGTGA. The CDR3 extends over 16 amino acids. V dropped 5 bases and J dropped 4 bases, with 20 bases sitting between them. The DNA for the CDR3 is TGTGCCAGCAGCCCTTACCCTTCGGACTCTCTCTATGGCTACACCTTC. This translates into CASSPYPSDSLYGYTF.

This chain links TRBV7-9 with TRBJ2-5; D is unresolved. The germline V and J ends were trimmed by 4 bases and 4 bases, with 13 bases remaining between them. CDR3 length: 14 amino acids. CDR1 is SEHNR and CDR2 is FQNEAQ in the germline V gene (reference sequence). This CDR3 is CASSSPVARETQYF. The CDR3 nucleotides read TGTGCCAGCAGCTCCCCCGTTGCGAGAGAGACCCAGTACTTC. The variable domain in full, completed from reference TRBV7-9 and TRBJ2-5, reads DTGVSQNPRHKITKRGQNVTFRCDPISEHNRLYWYRQTLGQGPEFLTYFQNEAQLEKSRLLSDRFSAERPKGSFSTLEIQRTEQGDSAMYLCASSSPVARETQYFGPGTRLLVL.

This clone has just a few counts. The CDR3 is CASSLSSVGEQFF. DNA for the CDR3: TGTGCCAGCAGTTTGTCTAGCGTCGGTGAGCAGTTCTTC. The chain has TRBV27 and TRBJ2-1; a weak D match, TRBD2 (6 bases). V was clipped by 3 bases and J by 9 bases, with 12 bases between them. Germline assignment: CDR1 MNHEY and CDR2 SMNVEV (reference sequence). The CDR3 covers 13 residues.

The rearrangement joins TRBV7-9 to TRBJ2-7; 8 nucleotides align to TRBD1. This CDR3 comprises 15 residues. CDR1 is SEHNR and CDR2 is FQNEAQ in the germline V gene (reference sequence). V was pared by 5 bases and J by 2 bases, with 8 bases of the junction left unmatched. The chain's CDR3 is CASSAGQGVTYEQYF. DNA of the CDR3: TGTGCCAGCAGCGCCGGACAGGGCGTTACCTACGAGCAGTACTTC. Full variable domain (remainder filled in from reference TRBV7-9 and TRBJ2-7): DTGVSQNPRHKITKRGQNVTFRCDPISEHNRLYWYRQTLGQGPEFLTYFQNEAQLEKSRLLSDRFSAERPKGSFSTLEIQRTEQGDSAMYLCASSAGQGVTYEQYFGPGTRLTVT.

The chain is built from TRBV6-5 and TRBJ2-5; D is tentatively TRBD1 or TRBD2 (5 bases each). The CDR3 spans 15 residues. The V end was cut by 2 bases, the J end by 2 bases, with 12 bases between. Germline-derived CDR1 and CDR2 are MNHEY and SVGAGI. CDR3 sequence: CASSYRVGPQETQYF. The CDR3 nucleotides read TGTGCCAGCAGTTACCGGGTGGGACCTCAAGAGACCCAGTACTTC.

The V gene is TRBV4-1, the J gene TRBJ2-3; D not resolved. Germline V gene sequence: CDR1 MGHRA, CDR2 YSYEKL. The CDR3 spans 13 residues. Between the trimmed V and J ends, which lost 0 bases and 5 bases, there was a span of 6 bases. The CDR3 DNA reads TGCGCCAGCAGCCAAGATCGAGGAGATACGCAGTATTTT. This encodes CASSQDRGDTQYF.

This clone is deemed large. Other DNA sequences of this sample code for an identical CDR3. V and J are TRBV10-3 and TRBJ2-6; D may correspond to TRBD1 or TRBD2 (5 bases each). Germline values: CDR1 ENHRY, CDR2 SYGVKD. The CDR3 has 15 residues. With 8 bases removed from V and 1 base from J, the gap between germline ends came to 12 bases. CDR3 sequence reads: CAIGTGDSGANVLTF. The CDR3 DNA follows: TGTGCCATCGGGACGGGTGATTCTGGGGCCAACGTCCTGACTTTC.

The chain links TRBV10-3 to TRBJ2-3, with TRBD1 matching over 8 bases. The germline gives CDR1 ENHRY, CDR2 SYGVKD. CDR3 length: 14 residues. J lost 2 bases, V lost 7 bases, and 5 bases had no gene match. The CDR3 is CAITGQGTTDTQYF. CDR3 bases: TGTGCCATCACTGGACAGGGCACCACAGATACGCAGTATTTT.

The chain joins TRBV4-1 to TRBJ2-7, with D maybe TRBD1 (5 bases). Trimming took 0 bases from V and 3 from J, leaving 9 bases between them. In germline, CDR1 is MGHRA, CDR2 YSYEKL. This CDR3 is built from 14 residues. CDR3 DNA sequence: TGCGCCAGCAGCCAAGAAGAGACAGACTACGAGCAGTACTTC. Translation: CASSQEETDYEQYF.

This clone was counted only a few times. V is TRBV7-9 and J is TRBJ2-7; D is uncertain. The V end was cut by 5 bases, the J end by 4 bases, with 6 bases between. Germline V gene lookup returns CDR1 SEHNR and CDR2 FQNEAQ (reference sequence). CDR3 length: 11 amino acids. CDR3 sequence reads: CASSRQYEQYF. The CDR3 nucleotides read TGTGCCAGCAGCCGTCAGTACGAGCAGTACTTC.

The genes are TRBV6-5 and TRBJ2-5; D is undetermined. This CDR3 region has 13 residues. The V end was cut by 5 bases, the J end by 4 bases, with 11 bases between. The germline V gene has CDR1 MNHEY and CDR2 SVGAGI. In DNA form, the CDR3 reads TGTGCCAGCAGTCTGAGCAATGGAGAGACCCAGTACTTC. Amino acids: CASSLSNGETQYF.

This clone was counted at least ten times. The chain employs TRBV5-6 and TRBJ1-2, with D maybe TRBD1 (6 bases). The germline V gene encodes CDR1 SGHDT and CDR2 YYEEEE. The V and J ends lost 2 bases and 2 bases respectively, with 10 bases between them. This CDR3 has 14 residues. CDR3 in amino acids: CASSFKGENYGYTF. CDR3 in DNA: TGTGCCAGCAGCTTTAAGGGGGAGAACTATGGCTACACCTTC.

This clone has a handful of counts. The chain joins TRBV7-9 to TRBJ1-1, with no clear D. The V end lost 3 bases, the J end lost 7 bases, and 3 bases lay between the germline ends. CDR1 is SEHNR and CDR2 is FQNEAQ in the germline V gene (reference sequence). The CDR3 has 10 amino acids. The CDR3 DNA sequence: TGTGCCAGCAGCTTCGTTGAAGCTTTCTTT. This sequence encodes CASSFVEAFF.

The V call is TRBV7-2, the J call TRBJ1-2; 7 nucleotides match TRBD1. CDR3 length: 16 amino acids. The germline V gene encodes CDR1 SGHTA and CDR2 FQGNSA. V was clipped by 1 base and J by 2 bases; unmatched bases: 7. The CDR3 protein is CASSLGGTELNYGYTF. The CDR3 DNA follows: TGTGCCAGCAGCTTAGGAGGGACAGAGCTCAACTATGGCTACACCTTC.

The V gene is TRBV10-2, the J gene TRBJ2-7; 7 positions match TRBD2. Germline V gene data show CDR1 as WSHSY and CDR2 as SAAADI. The CDR3 spans 14 residues. V shed 10 bases and J 4 bases; nucleotides not matched to a gene: 13. This CDR3 is CATRLSGKIYEQYF. The CDR3 DNA reads TGCGCCACTCGTTTGAGCGGGAAAATATACGAGCAGTACTTC.

This chain links TRBV10-2 with TRBJ2-3; TRBD1 matches at 9 bases. V was pared by 10 bases and J by 3 bases, with 8 bases of the junction left unmatched. CDR1 WSHSY and CDR2 SAAADI come from the germline V gene. This CDR3 region has 14 residues. The CDR3 sequence is CATTGTGLTDTQYF. The CDR3 coding sequence is TGCGCCACGACCGGGACAGGGCTAACAGATACGCAGTATTTT.